The 11 T cell receptor beta chains presented below share a single source sample, sequenced in a study of cytomegalovirus exposure and HLA in healthy donors. PCR was performed using 60 Vbeta and 13 Jbeta primers. The repertoire was sequenced with immunoSEQ multiplex PCR; TCRdb's copy has only in-frame clones and lacks some. The repertoire holds more than 85,000 clones, with more than 75% as singletons. The specimen was PBMCs. The receptors come from a woman in her forties or fifties in good health and CMV-seropositive.

This clone was observed a handful of times. This CDR3 reads CASSSPREAKNIQYF. The CDR3 DNA reads as TGTGCCAGCAGTTCCCCCCGGGAAGCCAAAAACATTCAGTACTTC. The V call is TRBV6-5, the J call TRBJ2-4; maybe TRBD2 (5 bases). Trimming took 4 bases from V and 0 from J, leaving 10 bases between them. The germline V gene encodes CDR1 MNHEY and CDR2 SVGAGI. The CDR3 is 15 amino acids.

This clone was found a few times. The chain recombines TRBV6-1 with TRBJ2-7; D is undetermined. The CDR3 spans 19 residues. Germline-derived CDR1 and CDR2 are MNHNS and SASEGT. Trimming cost V 3 bases and J 0 bases, with 24 bases left between them. The CDR3 bases are TGTGCCAGCAGTGAGTCCCAAACGAGTTCCCTGGGCGTCTCCTACGAGCAGTACTTC. This sequence encodes CASSESQTSSLGVSYEQYF.

The chain couples TRBV13 to TRBJ1-4; no definite D call. Germline V gene lookup returns CDR1 PRHDT and CDR2 FYEKMQ (reference sequence). The length of the CDR3 is 16 residues. V lost 0 bases, J lost 1 base, and 9 bases lay in between. The CDR3 loop is CASSLGSEGTNEKLFF. The CDR3 nucleotides are TGTGCCAGCAGCTTAGGTTCGGAGGGAACTAATGAAAAACTGTTTTTT.

The chain is built from TRBV29-1 and TRBJ1-2, with D uncertain. Germline-derived CDR1 and CDR2 are SQVTM and ANQGSEA. V lost 6 bases and J lost 4, with 21 bases in between. CDR3 length: 15 residues. CDR3: CSVDPGRTRSYGYTF. Written as DNA, the CDR3 is TGCAGCGTGGATCCGGGAAGAACCCGTTCCTATGGCTACACCTTC.

The rearrangement joins TRBV27 to TRBJ1-6, with a weak D call TRBD1 (6 bases). V gave up 5 bases and J gave up 8 bases, with 13 bases separating them. The CDR3 is made up of 14 amino acids. Germline-derived CDR1 and CDR2 are MNHEY and SMNVEV (reference sequence). CDR3 DNA: TGTGCCAGCAGTCCCTTCCGGACAGATTCACCCCTCCACTTT. It yields the protein CASSPFRTDSPLHF.

V gene TRBV25-1 combines with J gene TRBJ2-5, with D possibly TRBD2 on 6 matching bases. The CDR3 length is 15 residues. V lost 7 bases to trimming and J lost 2 bases, with 17 bases between them. The germline V gene has CDR1 MGHDK and CDR2 SYGVNS. CDR3 sequence (DNA): TGTGCCAGCAAAGGCTCGGCGGGGCCTCAAGAGACCCAGTACTTC. It specifies CASKGSAGPQETQYF.

Worth noting for this clone: Other DNA sequences in the same sample also yield this CDR3. The rearrangement links TRBV14 to TRBJ2-1; 10 nucleotides line up with TRBD2. The CDR3 spans 17 residues. The germline gives CDR1 SGHDN, CDR2 FVKESK. The ends lost 2 bases at V and 9 bases at J; junction bases unmatched: 13. Here the CDR3 reads CASSQWEELAGLGEQFF. The CDR3 DNA reads TGTGCCAGCAGCCAATGGGAAGAACTAGCGGGGCTAGGTGAGCAGTTCTTC. The whole variable domain, filled in from reference TRBV14 and TRBJ2-1, reads EAGVTQFPSHSVIEKGQTVTLRCDPISGHDNLYWYRRVMGKEIKFLLHFVKESKQDESGMPNNRFLAERTGGTYSTLKVQPAELEDSGVYFCASSQWEELAGLGEQFFGPGTRLTVL.

The chain links TRBV18 to TRBJ2-7, with 9 bases that match TRBD1. Germline values: CDR1 KGHSH, CDR2 LQKENI. After removal of 2 bases from V and 6 bases from J, the junction contained 8 bases not matched to a gene. This CDR3 contains 15 residues. Written as DNA, the CDR3 is TGTGCCAGCTCACCATCGGGGACAGGGCGAGGCGAGCAGTACTTC. Its protein is CASSPSGTGRGEQYF.

V usage is TRBV5-4 and J usage is TRBJ2-3, with TRBD1 matching 10 bases. This CDR3 has 15 residues. Trimming at V came to 4 bases and at J to 6 bases, leaving 8 bases not matched to a gene. Germline V gene sequence: CDR1 SGHNT, CDR2 YYREEE (reference sequence). The CDR3 DNA follows: TGTGCCAGCAGCCATCGACAGGGGGCTAGTGATACGCAGTATTTT. Translation gives CASSHRQGASDTQYF.

Notes on this clone: The sample carries other DNA sequences with the same CDR3. The CDR3 coding sequence is TGTGCCTGGGCACAGGGTTACGAGCAGTACTTC. Translated: CAWAQGYEQYF. This chain connects TRBV30 to TRBJ2-7, with a possible D match to TRBD1 (6 bases). Trimming shortened V by 5 bases and J by 4 bases, and 9 bases separated the two germline ends. The CDR3 is 11 amino acids. Germline CDR1 and CDR2: GTSNPN and SVGIG (reference sequence). Complete variable domain (other parts from reference TRBV30 and TRBJ2-7): SQTIHQWPATLVQPVGSPLSLECTVEGTSNPNLYWYRQAAGRGLQLLFYSVGIGQISSEVPQNLSASRPQDRQFILSSKKLLLSDSGFYLCAWAQGYEQYFGPGTRLTVT.

This clone was seen only a few times. This chain uses TRBV4-1 with TRBJ2-1, with TRBD2 matching 13 bases. The CDR3 sequence is 15 residues long. The J segment lost 5 bases and the V segment lost 8 bases, leaving 6 bases of the junction unmatched. Germline CDR1 MGHRA, CDR2 YSYEKL. CDR3 DNA: TGCGCCAGCGCAACTAGCGGGAGGGAGGACAATGAGCAGTTCTTC. Translated: CASATSGREDNEQFF.